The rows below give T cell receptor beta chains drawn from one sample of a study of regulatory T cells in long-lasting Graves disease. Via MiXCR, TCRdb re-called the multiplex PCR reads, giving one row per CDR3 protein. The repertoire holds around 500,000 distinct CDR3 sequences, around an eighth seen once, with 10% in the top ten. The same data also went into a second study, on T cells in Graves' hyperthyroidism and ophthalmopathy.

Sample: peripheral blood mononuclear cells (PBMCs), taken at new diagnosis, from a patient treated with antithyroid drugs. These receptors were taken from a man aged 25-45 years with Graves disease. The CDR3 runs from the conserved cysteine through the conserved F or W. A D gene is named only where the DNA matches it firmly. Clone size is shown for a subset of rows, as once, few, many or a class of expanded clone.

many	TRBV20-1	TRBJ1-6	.	CSARRGWSSPLHF	TGCAGTGCTAGACGGGGATGGAGCTCACCCCTCCACTTT
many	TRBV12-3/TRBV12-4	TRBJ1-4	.	CASSFTGVNEKLFF	TGTGCCAGCAGTTTCACGGGGGTTAATGAAAAACTGTTTTTT
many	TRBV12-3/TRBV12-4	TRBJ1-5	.	CASSMGGSSNQPQHF	TGTGCCAGCAGCATGGGGGGATCGAGCAATCAGCCCCAGCATTTT
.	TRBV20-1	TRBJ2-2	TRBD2	CSAIAPRVAGVTGELFF	TGCAGTGCTATAGCACCTCGGGTAGCGGGAGTGACCGGGGAGCTGTTTTTT
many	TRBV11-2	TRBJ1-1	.	CASSLNGVEAFF	TGTGCCAGCAGCTTAAATGGAGTCGAAGCTTTCTTT
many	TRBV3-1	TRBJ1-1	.	CASSVTRGAEAFF	TGTGCCAGCAGCGTAACAAGAGGTGCAGAAGCTTTCTTT
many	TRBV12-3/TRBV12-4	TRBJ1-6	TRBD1	CASSLYRGWDSPLHF	TGTGCCAGCAGTTTATACAGGGGGTGGGATTCACCCCTCCACTTT
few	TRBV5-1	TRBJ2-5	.	CASSWGWGQETQYF	TGCGCCAGCAGCTGGGGCTGGGGCCAAGAGACCCAGTACTTC
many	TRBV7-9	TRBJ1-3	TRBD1	CASSLTGTGNTIYF	TGTGCCAGCAGCCTGACAGGGACTGGAAACACCATATATTTT
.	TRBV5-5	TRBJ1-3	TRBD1	CASSLGQGLSGNTIYF	TGTGCCAGCAGCTTGGGACAGGGGCTCTCTGGAAACACCATATATTTT
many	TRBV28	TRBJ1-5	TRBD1	CASSPLQGRNQPQHF	TGTGCCAGCAGTCCCTTACAGGGGCGGAATCAGCCCCAGCATTTT
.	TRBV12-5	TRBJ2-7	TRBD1	CASGSVLGTAIFTYEQYF	TGTGCTAGTGGTTCGGTACTCGGGACAGCGATTTTTACCTACGAGCAGTACTTC
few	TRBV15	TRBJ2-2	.	CATSRGDYTGELFF	TGTGCCACCAGCAGAGGAGACTACACCGGGGAGCTGTTTTTT
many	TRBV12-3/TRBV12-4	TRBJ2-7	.	CASSFWGQGWYEQYF	TGTGCCAGCAGTTTTTGGGGCCAGGGCTGGTACGAGCAGTACTTC
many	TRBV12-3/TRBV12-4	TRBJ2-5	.	CASSSLIEGETQYF	TGTGCCAGCAGTTCTCTGATTGAAGGAGAGACCCAGTACTTC
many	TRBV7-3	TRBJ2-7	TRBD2	CASSLVASGGYEQYF	TGTGCCAGCAGCTTGGTGGCTAGCGGAGGCTACGAGCAGTACTTC
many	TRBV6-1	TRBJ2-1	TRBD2	CASSERSSGRNEQFF	TGTGCCAGCAGTGAGCGGTCTAGCGGGAGAAATGAGCAGTTCTTC
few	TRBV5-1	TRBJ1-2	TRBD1	CASSFKGAGYGYTF	TGCGCCAGCAGCTTTAAGGGGGCGGGCTATGGCTACACCTTC
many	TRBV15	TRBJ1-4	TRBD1	CATSRATGALGGEKLFF	TGTGCCACCAGCAGGGCAACAGGGGCTCTCGGGGGTGAAAAACTGTTTTTT
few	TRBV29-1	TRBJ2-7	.	CSVEDPETATYEQYF	TGCAGCGTTGAAGATCCCGAGACAGCCACCTACGAGCAGTACTTC
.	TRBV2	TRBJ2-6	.	CASSEAGDTGANVLTF	TGTGCCAGCAGTGAAGCGGGAGATACGGGGGCCAACGTCCTGACTTTC
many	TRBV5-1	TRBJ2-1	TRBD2	CASSRTSGRARNEQFF	TGCGCCAGCAGCCGGACTAGCGGGAGGGCCAGGAATGAGCAGTTCTTC
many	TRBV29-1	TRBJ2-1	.	CSVAGRGTEGNNEQFF	TGCAGCGTTGCGGGGAGGGGGACGGAAGGAAACAATGAGCAGTTCTTC
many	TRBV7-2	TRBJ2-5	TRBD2	CASSLGTSGRQETQYF	TGTGCCAGCAGCTTAGGGACTAGCGGTCGCCAAGAGACCCAGTACTTC
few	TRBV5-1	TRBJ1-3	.	CASRGVDGNTIYF	TGCGCCAGCCGAGGGGTGGACGGAAACACCATATATTTT
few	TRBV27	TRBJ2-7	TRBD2	CASSLYTSGGSYEQYF	TGTGCCAGCAGTTTATATACTAGCGGGGGGTCCTACGAGCAGTACTTC
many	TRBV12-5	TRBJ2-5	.	CASGSSPSRETQYF	TGTGCTAGTGGTTCCTCGCCCTCTCGGGAGACCCAGTACTTC
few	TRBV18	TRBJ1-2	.	CASSPKQNGYTF	TGTGCCAGCTCACCAAAACAGAATGGCTACACCTTC
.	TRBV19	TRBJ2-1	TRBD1	CASTGTALNEQFF	TGTGCCAGCACCGGGACAGCCTTGAATGAGCAGTTCTTC
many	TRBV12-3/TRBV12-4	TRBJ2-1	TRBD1	CASSRGQVGDNEQFF	TGTGCCAGCAGCAGGGGACAGGTGGGTGACAATGAGCAGTTCTTC
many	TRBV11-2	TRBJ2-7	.	CASSLATGPASSYEQYF	TGTGCCAGCAGCTTAGCGACGGGACCTGCAAGCTCCTACGAGCAGTACTTC
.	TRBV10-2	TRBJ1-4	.	CASSDHGEKLFF	TGCGCCAGCAGTGATCATGGTGAAAAACTGTTTTTT
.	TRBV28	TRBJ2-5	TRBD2	CASSGGTSGIQETQYF	TGTGCCAGCAGTGGGGGGACTAGCGGGATCCAAGAGACCCAGTACTTC
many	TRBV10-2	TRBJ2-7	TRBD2	CASSGALSLVAGVMGEQYF	TGCGCCAGCAGCGGGGCACTCTCCTTGGTAGCGGGAGTGATGGGCGAGCAGTACTTC
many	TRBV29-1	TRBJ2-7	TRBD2	CSEQGLAGGASVLEQYF	TGCAGCGAGCAAGGTTTAGCGGGAGGCGCCTCGGTCCTCGAGCAGTACTTC
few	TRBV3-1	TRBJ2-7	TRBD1	CASSLLDRGRHEQYF	TGTGCCAGCAGCCTTTTAGACAGGGGGCGCCACGAGCAGTACTTC
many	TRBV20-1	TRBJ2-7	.	CSATDSGTLSYEQYF	TGCAGTGCTACAGATAGCGGAACCCTTTCCTACGAGCAGTACTTC
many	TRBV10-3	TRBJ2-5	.	CAIRERTEQETQYF	TGTGCCATCAGGGAACGGACAGAACAAGAGACCCAGTACTTC
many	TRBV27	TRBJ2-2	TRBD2	CASSLRGSGRAAGGELFF	TGTGCCAGCAGTCTCCGAGGGAGCGGGAGGGCCGCGGGCGGGGAGCTGTTTTTT
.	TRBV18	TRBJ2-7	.	CASSPPTVPYEQYF	TGTGCCAGCTCACCACCGACAGTCCCCTACGAGCAGTACTTC
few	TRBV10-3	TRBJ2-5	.	CAISESTNQETQYF	TGTGCCATCAGTGAGTCGACTAACCAAGAGACCCAGTACTTC
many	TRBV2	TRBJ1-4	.	CASSPSGEWKLFF	TGTGCCAGCAGTCCATCCGGAGAGTGGAAACTGTTTTTT
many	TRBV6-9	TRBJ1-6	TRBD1	CASSSTRGTGVGNSPLHF	TGTGCCAGCAGTTCTACAAGGGGGACAGGGGTTGGTAATTCACCCCTCCACTTT
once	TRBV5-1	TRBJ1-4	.	CASSLGGAHTTNEKLFF	TGCGCCAGCAGCTTGGGGGGTGCCCACACAACTAATGAAAAACTGTTTTTT
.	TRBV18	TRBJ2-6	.	CASSPYASSGANVLTF	TGTGCCAGCTCACCATATGCTAGCTCTGGGGCCAACGTCCTGACTTTC
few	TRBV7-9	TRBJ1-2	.	CASSLGGDDYGYTF	TGTGCCAGCAGCTTAGGAGGGGACGACTATGGCTACACCTTC